What follows are 27 T cell receptor beta chains derived from one specimen sequenced in a study of Ad26.COV2.S vaccination and SARS-CoV-2 variants. Clones were read by immunoSEQ multiplex PCR, and TCRdb kept only the in-frame ones, dropping some. The data contain about 410,000 clones, 92% of them singletons. Treatment: roughly 20 received Ad26.COV2.S at low or high dose, single or two shots; about five received placebo; per-sample allocation not given. On day 63 after the first injection, vaccine and placebo recipients gave samples. The sample consisted of peripheral blood, taken in a trial of Ad26.COV2.S vaccine versus placebo. The receptor source for this set is a person aged 18-65 years who received the Ad26.COV2.S COVID-19 vaccine or a placebo.

The DNA for the CDR3 is TGTGCCAGCAGTCACCACGGGACTAGTGGGTACAATGAGCAGTTCTTC. As protein: CASSHHGTSGYNEQFF. The chain is built from TRBV6-2 or TRBV6-3 and TRBJ2-1, with 8 bases fitting TRBD2. This CDR3 comprises 16 residues. The V gene's germline CDR1 is MNHEY and CDR2 SVGEGT. V was pared by 5 bases and J by 4 bases, with 10 bases of the junction left unmatched.

The CDR3 DNA follows: TGTGCCAGCACACCCTTCGGTGGATTCTACGAGCAGTACTTC. Its protein is CASTPFGGFYEQYF. The chain recombines TRBV28 with TRBJ2-7; D call uncertain. The CDR3 has 14 amino acids. Germline loops: CDR1 MDHEN, CDR2 SYDVKM. Trimming took 7 bases from V and 3 from J, leaving 16 bases between them.

This clone was seen more than once but under ten times. The chain couples TRBV9 to TRBJ1-1, with TRBD1 as a possible D gene (5 bases). Between the trimmed V and J ends, which lost 3 bases and 1 base, there was a span of 10 bases. Germline CDR1 and CDR2: SGDLS and YYNGEE. This CDR3 is built from 14 residues. The CDR3 DNA follows: TGTGCCAGCAGCGCCCATACAGGGAACACTGAAGCTTTCTTT. It yields the protein CASSAHTGNTEAFF.

The chain combines TRBV2 with TRBJ2-5; D is ambiguous. The CDR3 is 15 residues long. In germline, CDR1 is SNHLY, CDR2 FYNNEI. Trimming left V 6 bases short and J 0 bases short, with 14 bases between. In DNA, the CDR3 is TGTGCCAGCAGGGGTGGGGTTAGCAACCAAGAGACCCAGTACTTC. Its protein product is CASRGGVSNQETQYF.

J is TRBJ1-5 and V is TRBV24-1; D is undetermined. There are 17 residues in the CDR3. V was cut by 4 bases and J by 3 bases, with 18 bases left in between. The germline V gene has CDR1 KGHDR and CDR2 SFDVKD. The CDR3 is CATSELRGPENNQPQHF. The CDR3 coding sequence is TGTGCCACCAGTGAATTGAGAGGACCGGAGAACAATCAGCCCCAGCATTTT.

V usage is TRBV4-1 and J usage is TRBJ2-7; 11 nucleotides line up with TRBD2. The CDR3 sequence is 18 residues long. Trimming cost V 2 bases and J 2 bases; bases outside gene matches: 11. Germline-derived CDR1 and CDR2 are MGHRA and YSYEKL. DNA of the CDR3: TGCGCCAGCAGCCAACTCACCCTGGGTAGCGGGGGGGCCTACGAGCAGTACTTC. Translated, it gives CASSQLTLGSGGAYEQYF.

The chain links TRBV19 to TRBJ1-1; D gene uncertain. The germline V gene encodes CDR1 LNHDA and CDR2 SQIVND (reference sequence). The ends were cut back, 1 base at V and 5 bases at J, with 11 bases in the middle. The CDR3 length is 14 residues. The CDR3 loop reads CASSIARGGTEAFF. The DNA of the CDR3 is TGTGCCAGTAGTATAGCCCGTGGTGGGACTGAAGCTTTCTTT.

This clone was detected a few times. V and J are TRBV9 and TRBJ2-3; no reliable D call. V gave up 2 bases and J gave up 2 bases, with 3 bases separating them. Germline CDR1 and CDR2: SGDLS and YYNGEE. The CDR3 is made up of 12 amino acids. The CDR3 nucleotides are TGTGCCAGCAGCGTCTCCACAGATACGCAGTATTTT. Residues: CASSVSTDTQYF.

The rearrangement uses TRBV27 and TRBJ2-1; no clear D gene. The CDR3 consists of 14 residues. Germline V lookup: CDR1 MNHEY, CDR2 SMNVEV (reference sequence). V was trimmed by 3 bases and J by 0 bases, leaving 6 bases between them. As DNA, the CDR3 is TGTGCCAGCAGTTTCCAGAGCTCCTACAATGAGCAGTTCTTC. Translation: CASSFQSSYNEQFF.

In its sample, this clone was seen once. The chain employs TRBV11-2 and TRBJ1-2; 9 nucleotides agree with TRBD1. CDR1 and CDR2 from the germline V gene are SGHAT and FQNNGV. This CDR3 has 14 residues. Losses at the gene ends were 5 bases for V and 4 bases for J; bases not matched to a gene: 5. The CDR3 sequence is CASSPSTGGYGYTF. The CDR3, as DNA: TGTGCCAGCAGCCCCTCGACAGGGGGCTATGGCTACACCTTC.

V usage is TRBV11-2 and J usage is TRBJ1-4; D is unresolved. The germline V and J ends were trimmed by 2 bases and 5 bases, with 0 bases remaining between them. The CDR3 loop spans 11 amino acids. CDR1 and CDR2 (germline): SGHAT, FQNNGV. This chain's CDR3 is CASSLNEKLFF. As DNA, the CDR3 is TGTGCCAGCAGCTTAAATGAAAAACTGTTTTTT. The whole variable domain, filled in from reference TRBV11-2 and TRBJ1-4, reads EAGVAQSPRYKIIEKRQSVAFWCNPISGHATLYWYQQILGQGPKLLIQFQNNGVVDDSQLPKDRFSAERLKGVDSTLKIQPAKLEDSAVYLCASSLNEKLFFGSGTQLSVL.

This rearrangement joins TRBV19 to TRBJ2-3; D not resolved. V lost 2 bases to trimming and J lost 0 bases, with 3 bases between them. In germline, CDR1 is LNHDA, CDR2 SQIVND (reference sequence). The CDR3 is made up of 13 amino acids. For the CDR3, the DNA is TGTGCCAGTAGTATACCTAGCACAGATACGCAGTATTTT. Translation gives CASSIPSTDTQYF.

This chain links TRBV7-2 with TRBJ1-1; D may be TRBD1 (6 bases). The V and J ends lost 7 bases and 0 bases respectively, with 15 bases between them. Looked up from germline, CDR1 is SGHTA and CDR2 is FQGNSA. This CDR3 region has 15 residues. The CDR3 loop is CASTPGAALNTEAFF. Here the CDR3 DNA reads TGTGCCAGCACCCCAGGGGCAGCACTGAACACTGAAGCTTTCTTT.

V usage is TRBV10-3 and J usage is TRBJ2-7; 9 nucleotides line up with TRBD1. The length of the CDR3 is 13 residues. Germline V gives CDR1 ENHRY, CDR2 SYGVKD. V trimming: 6 bases; J trimming: 2 bases; junction bases outside the gene matches: 2. The CDR3 DNA is TGTGCCATCAGCAGACAGGGGGCCTACGAGCAGTACTTC. Residues: CAISRQGAYEQYF.

The chain uses TRBV5-4 and TRBJ2-7; 9 positions match TRBD2. The CDR3 loop spans 17 amino acids. Trimming removed 4 bases from V and 7 bases from J; junction bases left unmatched: 18. Germline loops: CDR1 SGHNT, CDR2 YYREEE (reference sequence). CDR3 protein: CASSLTKLAGFRGEQYF. The CDR3 coding sequence is TGTGCCAGCAGCCTGACAAAACTAGCGGGCTTCCGGGGAGAGCAGTACTTC.

This chain links TRBV5-4 with TRBJ2-3; weak D call: TRBD2 (7 bases). Germline V gene lookup returns CDR1 SGHNT and CDR2 YYREEE (reference sequence). This CDR3 contains 17 residues. The V gene lost 4 bases and the J gene lost 4 bases, with 22 bases spanning the gap. The CDR3 DNA reads TGTGCCAGCAGCGCGAAACGGTCGGGGGGCCACGCAGATACGCAGTATTTT. Protein product: CASSAKRSGGHADTQYF.

The chain uses TRBV2 and TRBJ2-7; TRBD1 or TRBD2 may be the D gene (5 bases each). V was shortened by 2 bases and J by 2 bases, with 16 bases between the two germline ends. From germline, CDR1 is SNHLY and CDR2 FYNNEI. The CDR3 has 16 amino acids. In DNA, the CDR3 is TGTGCCAGCAGTGAATTTTTTTCTGTGGGGGCCTACGAGCAGTACTTC. It encodes CASSEFFSVGAYEQYF.

A single count supports this clone. The rearrangement links TRBV6-4 to TRBJ1-1; no firm D call. The V end lost 3 bases, the J end lost 0 bases, and 11 bases lay between the germline ends. The CDR3 contains 15 residues. Germline V gene lookup returns CDR1 MRHNA and CDR2 SNTAGT. The CDR3 is CASSESGALNTEAFF. DNA for the CDR3: TGTGCCAGCAGTGAATCCGGAGCCCTGAACACTGAAGCTTTCTTT.

CDR3 loop: CATHQTGSLGTGELFF. The DNA for the CDR3 is TGTGCCACCCACCAGACCGGTAGCCTGGGCACCGGGGAGCTGTTTTTT. This chain connects TRBV3-1 (or the pseudogene TRBV3-2) to TRBJ2-2; D unresolved. The germline V gene has CDR1 LGHDT and CDR2 YNNKEL (reference sequence). CDR3 size: 16 residues. Trimming took 10 bases from V and 4 from J, leaving 22 bases between them.

The chain employs TRBV14 and TRBJ1-2, with TRBD1 as a possible D gene (5 bases). The CDR3 covers 13 residues. Germline CDR1 SGHDN, CDR2 FVKESK. Between the trimmed V and J ends, which lost 5 bases and 8 bases, there was a span of 15 bases. Here the CDR3 reads CASSGRDARGYTF. Written as DNA, the CDR3 is TGTGCCAGCAGCGGACGGGACGCACGGGGCTACACCTTC.

The sample holds one count of this clone. The gene calls are TRBV30 and TRBJ1-1; D is uncertain. V was pared by 0 bases and J by 4 bases, with 9 bases between. Germline-derived CDR1 and CDR2 are GTSNPN and SVGIG (reference sequence). CDR3 length equals 13 residues. This CDR3 reads CAWSVLTATEAFF. The CDR3 nucleotides are TGTGCCTGGAGTGTACTAACAGCCACTGAAGCTTTCTTT.

This chain links TRBV7-2 with TRBJ2-7, with TRBD1 matching over 9 bases. Germline values: CDR1 SGHTA, CDR2 FQGNSA. After removal of 5 bases from V and 7 bases from J, the junction contained 12 bases not matched to a gene. The CDR3 loop spans 15 amino acids. CDR3 nucleotide sequence: TGTGCCAGCAGCCCTTATGACAGGGGGGGCGATGAGCAGTACTTC. It translates to CASSPYDRGGDEQYF.

This clone was seen a single time. CDR3 region: CASSSSGYGEAFF. Written as DNA, the CDR3 is TGTGCCAGCAGCTCTTCAGGGTACGGTGAAGCTTTCTTT. The chain has TRBV11-3 and TRBJ1-1, with D possibly TRBD1 on 5 matching bases. V dropped 4 bases and J dropped 7 bases, with 13 bases sitting between them. Germline V CDR1 and CDR2: SGHNT, YENEEA. The CDR3 extends over 13 amino acids.

The chain carries TRBV27 and TRBJ2-6; the D gene is possibly TRBD1 (5 bases). Per germline, CDR1 MNHEY and CDR2 SMNVEV (reference sequence). This CDR3 comprises 17 residues. V lost 7 bases and J 4 bases, leaving 20 bases between the germline ends. The CDR3 is CASTIRSAGWGANVLTF. CDR3 coding DNA: TGTGCCAGCACCATAAGATCCGCAGGGTGGGGGGCCAACGTCCTGACTTTC.

This clone was counted a few times. The chain recombines TRBV11-3 with TRBJ2-2; no definite D call. The germline V and J ends were trimmed by 1 base and 1 base, with 4 bases remaining between them. Per germline, CDR1 SGHNT and CDR2 YENEEA. The CDR3 covers 14 residues. The CDR3 DNA follows: TGTGCCAGCAGCTTAGGTTGGAACACCGGGGAGCTGTTTTTT. It yields the protein CASSLGWNTGELFF.

The V and J genes are TRBV30 and TRBJ2-6, with D possibly being TRBD1 or TRBD2 (6 bases each). The CDR3 consists of 15 residues. CDR1 is GTSNPN, CDR2 SVGIG, per germline (reference sequence). The germline V and J ends were trimmed by 3 bases and 13 bases, with 22 bases remaining between them. The CDR3 sequence is CAWRIGGGPTYVLTF. The CDR3 bases are TGTGCCTGGAGGATCGGAGGGGGACCCACTTATGTCCTGACTTTC.

This chain joins TRBV10-1 and TRBJ1-2, with a tentative D call TRBD1 (6 bases). The V end was cut by 2 bases, the J end by 3 bases, with 7 bases between. Germline V CDR1 and CDR2: WNHNN, SYGVQD (reference sequence). The CDR3 length is 13 residues. CDR3 in DNA: TGCGCCAGCAGTGAGCCAGGGGACTATGGCTACACCTTC. Translation gives CASSEPGDYGYTF.